These 14 T cell receptor beta chains were all obtained from the same sample, sequenced in a study of tumor-infiltrating T cells and Merkel cell polyomavirus. At the level of the study: CD8+ T cells recognized the Merkel cell polyomavirus KLL epitope.

Some clones are missing from TCRdb's copy, which holds only in-frame ones; the method was immunoSEQ multiplex PCR. The table includes more than 20,000 clones, nearly 90% detected once. All patients' tumors stained robustly positive for Merkel cell polyomavirus Large T antigen by immunohistochemistry. Source material: lymph node tissue. The receptors originated from a man between 50 and 59 years old with Merkel cell carcinoma.

This chain links TRBV19 with TRBJ2-3; 9 nucleotides agree with TRBD2. The V gene end was trimmed by 9 bases and the J gene end by 6 bases; junction bases not matched to a gene: 13. Germline V gene lookup returns CDR1 LNHDA and CDR2 SQIVND (reference sequence). The CDR3 loop spans 15 amino acids. The CDR3 coding sequence is TGTGCCAGCACCCTAGCGGGATGGCCGAGGGATACGCAGTATTTT. This gives the protein CASTLAGWPRDTQYF.

V is TRBV14 and J is TRBJ2-7; D is undetermined. The germline V gene has CDR1 SGHDN and CDR2 FVKESK. The CDR3 runs to 13 residues. Between the trimmed V and J ends, which lost 0 bases and 8 bases, there was a span of 11 bases. The CDR3 DNA is TGTGCCAGCAGCCAAGATCTGGTGAGCAAGCAGTACTTC. Translation: CASSQDLVSKQYF.

This chain uses TRBV4-2 with TRBJ1-2; a possible D gene is TRBD1 (6 bases). V dropped 4 bases and J dropped 3 bases, with 18 bases sitting between them. Germline loops: CDR1 LGHNA, CDR2 YNFKEQ. The CDR3 loop spans 16 amino acids. CDR3 amino acids: CASSPNLWGRDYGYTF. CDR3 sequence (DNA): TGTGCCAGCAGCCCTAACCTGTGGGGGCGGGACTATGGCTACACCTTC.

The chain combines TRBV28 with TRBJ1-1; no firm D call. Trimming pared 6 bases from V and 7 bases from J, leaving 15 bases between. CDR1 is MDHEN, CDR2 SYDVKM, per germline. The CDR3 has 13 amino acids. The CDR3 loop is CASSQFRVVEAFF. The CDR3 nucleotides read TGTGCCAGCAGCCAGTTCCGGGTGGTTGAAGCTTTCTTT.

The J gene is TRBJ2-5, the V gene TRBV28; TRBD2 matches 9 bases. With V trimmed by 8 bases and J by 11 bases, 9 bases remained unmatched. CDR3 length: 12 amino acids. Germline CDR1 and CDR2: MDHEN and SYDVKM. The CDR3 is CASAAGGKEQYF. Written as DNA, the CDR3 is TGTGCCAGCGCCGCGGGGGGGAAAGAGCAGTACTTC. The entire variable domain, with the rest obtained from reference TRBV28 and TRBJ2-5, is as follows: DVKVTQSSRYLVKRTGEKVFLECVQDMDHENMFWYRQDPGLGLRLIYFSYDVKMKEKGDIPEGYSVSREKKERFSLILESASTNQTSMYLCASAAGGKEQYFGPGTRLLVL.

This clone was seen only once. The chain employs TRBV4-3 and TRBJ2-1; D is perhaps TRBD2 (7 bases). CDR1 is LGHNA, CDR2 YSLEER, per germline. The germline V and J ends were trimmed by 0 bases and 5 bases, with 17 bases remaining between them. The CDR3 has 17 amino acids. CDR3 sequence reads: CASSQDRGGVLDNEQFF. CDR3 in DNA: TGCGCCAGCAGCCAAGATAGGGGGGGGGTCTTAGACAATGAGCAGTTCTTC.

This clone has just one count. The rearrangement uses TRBV12-1 and TRBJ2-7; the table's D call of TRBD1 was not tested on the DNA. TRBV12-1 is a pseudogene segment. CDR3 length: 14 residues. The DNA for the CDR3 is TGTGCCAGCAGCTATGGGACAGATCGCTACGAGCAGTACTTC. Protein sequence: CASSYGTDRYEQYF.

The CDR3 DNA is TGTGCCAGCAGCTTTGGACTAGGGTCAGATACGCAGTATTTT. This translates into CASSFGLGSDTQYF. V and J are TRBV11-3 and TRBJ2-3, with 7 bases identical to TRBD2. The CDR3 is made up of 14 amino acids. V dropped 3 bases and J dropped 4; count of bases not matched to a gene: 4. Germline V gene lookup returns CDR1 SGHNT and CDR2 YENEEA.

V and J are TRBV5-1 and TRBJ1-2; D remains unclear. V lost 2 bases to trimming and J lost 7 bases, with 15 bases between them. Looked up from germline, CDR1 is SGHRS and CDR2 is YFSETQ. The CDR3 spans 14 residues. The DNA of the CDR3 is TGCGCCAGCAGCTTCTGGCAGGAGGCTGGTGGCTACACCTTC. Translating gives CASSFWQEAGGYTF.

The CDR3 DNA is TGTGCCAGCAGCCCAGGGGAGCGTTCACCCCTCCACTTT. Encoded protein: CASSPGERSPLHF. The rearrangement joins TRBV7-6 to TRBJ1-6; a possible D gene is TRBD1 (6 bases). V dropped 5 bases and J dropped 9 bases, with 11 bases sitting between them. The germline gives CDR1 SGHVS, CDR2 FNYEAQ. The CDR3 spans 13 residues. Full variable domain (rest looked up from reference TRBV7-6 and TRBJ1-6): GAGVSQSPRYKVTKRGQDVALRCDPISGHVSLYWYRQALGQGPEFLTYFNYEAQQDKSGLPNDRFSAERPEGSISTLTIQRTEQRDSAMYRCASSPGERSPLHFGNGTRLTVT.

Note on this clone: The junction shows a germline mismatch at one end, possibly a read error. This chain joins TRBV5-4 and TRBJ1-1, with D unresolved. The V gene's germline CDR1 is SGHNT and CDR2 YYREEE (reference sequence). This CDR3 is built from 12 residues. CDR3 DNA: TGTGCCAGCAGCTCGGACGGGCGGGGAGGGTCGTTT. This sequence encodes CASSSDGRGGSF. The full variable domain, completed using reference TRBV5-4 and TRBJ1-1, is ETGVTQSPTHLIKTRGQQVTLRCSSQSGHNTVSWYQQALGQGPQFIFQYYREEENGRGNFPPRFSGLQFPNYSSELNVNALELDDSALYLCASSSDGRGGSFGQGTRLTVV.

This sequence joins TRBV10-3 and TRBJ2-3; TRBD1 might be the D (5 bases). This CDR3 comprises 13 residues. Trimming removed 4 bases from V and 3 bases from J, with 8 bases in between. CDR1 is ENHRY and CDR2 is SYGVKD in the germline V gene. The CDR3 protein is CAISGQGTDTQYF. CDR3 DNA sequence: TGTGCCATCAGTGGGCAGGGAACAGATACGCAGTATTTT.

The CDR3 coding sequence is TGCGCCAGCAGCTTGTGGAGGACAGGCGAAAACATTCAGTACTTC. Amino acids: CASSLWRTGENIQYF. The chain employs TRBV5-1 and TRBJ2-4; 7 bases fit TRBD1. J was trimmed by 5 bases and V by 1 base; bases with no gene match: 6. The CDR3 is 15 residues long. Germline values: CDR1 SGHRS, CDR2 YFSETQ.

The chain links TRBV2 to TRBJ1-1; unclear D gene. Trimming stripped 6 bases from V and 3 bases from J, with 14 bases between. The CDR3 contains 14 residues. The germline V gene has CDR1 SNHLY and CDR2 FYNNEI. CDR3 region: CASSRTAKDTEAFF. CDR3 nucleotides: TGTGCCAGCAGCCGGACTGCAAAGGACACTGAAGCTTTCTTT.